This passage covers 6 T cell receptor beta chains from one sample sequenced in a study of blood T cell repertoires in COVID-19. The repertoire was sequenced with immunoSEQ multiplex PCR; TCRdb's copy has only in-frame clones and lacks some. The sample carries some 54,000 clones, about nine tenths recorded once. The material sequenced was peripheral blood. The receptor set was obtained from a man older than 75 with active or convalescent COVID-19.

The rearrangement joins TRBV19 to TRBJ1-2, with D unresolved. Per germline, CDR1 LNHDA and CDR2 SQIVND (reference sequence). The CDR3 loop spans 13 amino acids. V lost 4 bases and J 8 bases, leaving 14 bases between the germline ends. The CDR3 loop is CASSSIGLRGYTF. The CDR3 DNA follows: TGTGCCAGTAGTAGTATCGGGTTGAGAGGCTACACCTTC.

V and J are TRBV5-1 and TRBJ1-1, with 9 bases lining up with TRBD1. Germline CDR1 reads SGHRS; CDR2 reads YFSETQ. The CDR3 loop spans 16 amino acids. V shed 7 bases, J shed 3 bases, and the junction held 13 bases outside the gene matches. This CDR3 is CASSIRDRASYTEAFF. CDR3 DNA: TGCGCCAGCTCGATTCGGGACAGGGCTAGTTACACTGAAGCTTTCTTT.

This clone appeared a few times. The rearrangement links TRBV6-5 to TRBJ1-2; 9 nucleotides line up with TRBD1. V gave up 5 bases and J gave up 6 bases; unmatched junction bases: 10. Germline V gene lookup returns CDR1 MNHEY and CDR2 SVGAGI. The CDR3 is made up of 15 amino acids. The CDR3 region has the DNA TGTGCCAGCAGTCCAATATACAGGGACAGGGATGGCTACACCTTC. Amino acids: CASSPIYRDRDGYTF.

The chain is built from TRBV10-3 and TRBJ2-3, with D tentatively TRBD1 (6 bases). CDR1 is ENHRY, CDR2 SYGVKD, per germline. This CDR3 has 15 residues. With 4 bases removed from V and 6 bases from J, the gap between germline ends came to 17 bases. CDR3 loop: CAISAAQGREDTQYF. Here the CDR3 DNA reads TGTGCCATCAGTGCCGCCCAGGGGCGCGAGGATACGCAGTATTTT.

The rearrangement joins TRBV5-1 to TRBJ2-2; D is perhaps TRBD1 (5 bases). The CDR3 is 16 residues long. The V end was cut by 1 base, the J end by 0 bases, with 10 bases between. Germline CDR1 SGHRS, CDR2 YFSETQ. The CDR3 sequence: CASSLHRFANTGELFF. The CDR3 nucleotides are TGCGCCAGCAGCTTGCACAGGTTCGCGAACACCGGGGAGCTGTTTTTT.

This chain uses TRBV30 with TRBJ2-1, with 8 bases lining up with TRBD1. This CDR3 contains 15 residues. Germline V CDR1 and CDR2: GTSNPN, SVGIG (reference sequence). V gave up 1 base and J gave up 7 bases; unmatched junction bases: 9. The CDR3 sequence: CAWSAGQGVRNEQFF. In DNA, the CDR3 is TGTGCCTGGAGTGCCGGACAGGGTGTTCGGAATGAGCAGTTCTTC.